This T cell receptor beta chain was captured in a study of siplizumab effects on memory and regulatory T cells. From germline, CDR1 is LNHDA and CDR2 SQIVND (reference sequence). The CDR3 totals 13 residues. V was cut by 7 bases and J by 3 bases, with 9 bases left in between. As to this clone: What it binds is unknown.

Points from the study as a whole: Where siplizumab was present, mappable alloreactive CD4+ clones averaged approximately 70% Treg-derived, compared with less than 35% in controls.

Generated by immunoSEQ multiplex PCR, the TCRdb table keeps only in-frame clones and is missing some. The data show about 110,000 clones, 80% to 95% seen once. The gene calls are TRBV19 and TRBJ2-2; D remains ambiguous. The sequence came from a human donor in good health. The sample taken for sequencing was CD4+ T cells sorted from blood. In nucleotides, the CDR3 is TGTGCCAGTATCGTGACCTACACCGGGGAGCTGTTTTTT. The encoded protein is CASIVTYTGELFF.